Following are 26 T cell receptor beta chains from one sample sequenced in a study of cytomegalovirus exposure and HLA in healthy donors. Both 60 Vbeta primers and 13 Jbeta primers went into the PCR. TCRdb keeps only in-frame clones here, not all; method: immunoSEQ multiplex PCR. The data show about 190,000 clones, 77% seen once. Sequencing used PBMCs. These receptors were obtained from a woman aged 30 to 39 in good health and CMV-seropositive.

The V and J genes are TRBV18 and TRBJ2-1; weak D call: TRBD2 (5 bases). Germline CDR1 KGHSH, CDR2 LQKENI. This CDR3 contains 11 residues. The germline V and J ends were trimmed by 2 bases and 9 bases, with 5 bases remaining between them. CDR3 nucleotides: TGTGCCAGCTCACCAGAGGGTGAGCAGTTCTTC. This codes for CASSPEGEQFF.

This clone occurred a few times. The chain carries TRBV18 and TRBJ2-5, with D possibly matching TRBD1 (5 bases). Germline CDR1 and CDR2: KGHSH and LQKENI. This CDR3 has 14 residues. The V and J ends lost 3 bases and 4 bases respectively, with 12 bases between them. CDR3 sequence reads: CASSPSGQGETQYF. The CDR3 region has the DNA TGTGCCAGCTCACCCTCTGGCCAGGGAGAGACCCAGTACTTC.

The chain carries TRBV28 and TRBJ1-6, with 7 bases aligning to TRBD1. The V gene end was trimmed by 5 bases and the J gene end by 4 bases; junction bases not matched to a gene: 5. The length of the CDR3 is 15 residues. Germline-derived CDR1 and CDR2 are MDHEN and SYDVKM. In DNA, the CDR3 is TGTGCCAGCAGTCCATCACAGGGGTATAATTCACCCCTCCACTTT. It specifies CASSPSQGYNSPLHF.

The rearrangement joins TRBV6-5 to TRBJ1-5, with D perhaps TRBD1 (5 bases). CDR3 size: 15 residues. V lost 5 bases and J lost 0, with 11 bases in between. In germline, CDR1 is MNHEY, CDR2 SVGAGI. This CDR3 is CASSPRQHSNQPQHF. CDR3 DNA: TGTGCCAGCAGTCCGAGACAGCATAGCAATCAGCCCCAGCATTTT.

The chain joins TRBV27 to TRBJ1-2, with D perhaps TRBD1 (6 bases). Germline V gene sequence: CDR1 MNHEY, CDR2 SMNVEV (reference sequence). This CDR3 has 14 amino acids. Trimming cost V 2 bases and J 5 bases, with 12 bases left between them. The CDR3 region has the DNA TGTGCCAGCAGTTTACGGCGGGGGCTTTATGGCTACACCTTC. Protein product: CASSLRRGLYGYTF.

This chain uses TRBV5-1 with TRBJ2-7; 7 bases agree with TRBD1. CDR1 and CDR2 (germline): SGHRS, YFSETQ. J gave up 3 bases and V 4 bases, and 16 bases lay outside the gene matches. This CDR3 has 17 residues. This CDR3 is CASSPGTASGTFYEQYF. CDR3 in DNA: TGCGCCAGCAGCCCCGGGACAGCCTCTGGGACCTTCTACGAGCAGTACTTC.

This sequence joins TRBV7-2 and TRBJ2-1, with D possibly being TRBD1 (6 bases). The CDR3 runs 13 residues. The germline CDR1 and CDR2 sequences are SGHTA and FQGNSA. V lost 3 bases and J lost 6, with 9 bases in between. This CDR3 is CASSFRRGNEQFF. The CDR3 DNA sequence: TGTGCCAGCAGCTTCCGCAGGGGCAATGAGCAGTTCTTC.

The V and J genes are TRBV5-1 and TRBJ2-7; 7 bases are shared with TRBD1. Germline V gene data show CDR1 as SGHRS and CDR2 as YFSETQ. CDR3 size: 14 residues. V lost 4 bases to trimming and J lost 0 bases; unmatched junction nucleotides: 4. CDR3 sequence: CASSEQGSSYEQYF. CDR3 nucleotide sequence: TGCGCCAGCAGCGAACAGGGGTCCTCCTACGAGCAGTACTTC.

The chain combines TRBV4-1 with TRBJ2-7; 10 nucleotides line up with TRBD2. The CDR3 is 16 amino acids. CDR1 MGHRA and CDR2 YSYEKL come from the germline V gene. Unmatched junction bases numbered 7, after V lost 0 bases and J lost 5 bases. This chain's CDR3 is CASSQEPAGGGNEQYF. CDR3 in DNA: TGCGCCAGCAGCCAAGAGCCAGCGGGGGGGGGAAACGAGCAGTACTTC.

This clone has more than one count but fewer than ten. The chain carries TRBV5-1 and TRBJ1-2, with a weak D call TRBD1 (6 bases). The ends were cut back, 0 bases at V and 8 bases at J, with 11 bases in the middle. The germline CDR1 and CDR2 sequences are SGHRS and YFSETQ. The length of the CDR3 is 13 residues. This CDR3 is CASSLGQEPGYTF. The CDR3 nucleotides are TGCGCCAGCAGCTTGGGACAGGAACCCGGCTACACCTTC.

This clone was counted a few times. The junction shows a germline mismatch at one end, possibly a read error. The chain recombines TRBV7-3 with TRBJ1-2; TRBD1 might be the D (5 bases). CDR1 is SGHTA, CDR2 FQGTGA, per germline. The CDR3 spans 12 residues. DNA for the CDR3: TGTTCCAGCAGCGCCAGGGCTCATGGCTACACCTTC. Protein: CSSSARAHGYTF.

The chain uses TRBV6-1 and TRBJ2-7, with TRBD2 matching 7 bases. J was trimmed by 3 bases and V by 8 bases; bases with no gene match: 7. The CDR3 extends over 13 amino acids. Germline V CDR1 and CDR2: MNHNS, SASEGT. The CDR3: CASGGRGNYEQYF. For the CDR3, the DNA is TGTGCCAGCGGCGGGCGGGGGAACTACGAGCAGTACTTC.

The CDR3 DNA reads as TGTGCCAGCAAAGGTGGAGGGCAGGGTGAGAACGAGCAGTACTTC. The encoded protein is CASKGGGQGENEQYF. The chain uses TRBV6-5 and TRBJ2-7, with a weak D call TRBD2 (6 bases). The length of the CDR3 is 15 residues. Per germline, CDR1 MNHEY and CDR2 SVGAGI. V gave up 7 bases and J gave up 5 bases, with 21 bases separating them.

The chain carries TRBV19 and TRBJ1-5, with TRBD1 matching 8 bases. The CDR3 is 16 residues long. The J segment lost 5 bases and the V segment lost 2 bases, leaving 8 bases of the junction unmatched. Per the germline V gene, CDR1 is LNHDA and CDR2 is SQIVND (reference sequence). The DNA for the CDR3 is TGTGCCAGTAGTATAACCCCCAGGGGGCTAGATCAGCCCCAGCATTTT. Amino acids: CASSITPRGLDQPQHF. Complete variable domain (other parts from reference TRBV19 and TRBJ1-5): DGGITQSPKYLFRKEGQNVTLSCEQNLNHDAMYWYRQDPGQGLRLIYYSQIVNDFQKGDIAEGYSVSREKKESFPLTVTSAQKNPTAFYLCASSITPRGLDQPQHFGDGTRLSIL.

The chain has TRBV5-1 and TRBJ2-3; a possible D gene is TRBD1 (6 bases). The germline V and J ends were trimmed by 2 bases and 4 bases, with 11 bases remaining between them. CDR1 SGHRS and CDR2 YFSETQ come from the germline V gene. CDR3 length equals 14 residues. The CDR3: CASSFGTRSDTQYF. As DNA, the CDR3 is TGCGCCAGCAGCTTCGGGACACGTTCAGATACGCAGTATTTT.

The chain is built from TRBV11-1 and TRBJ2-1; D not resolved. Germline CDR1 reads SGHAT; CDR2 reads FQDESV (reference sequence). This CDR3 has 14 amino acids. V was shortened by 9 bases and J by 0 bases, with 12 bases between the two germline ends. The CDR3: CASADSHSYNEQFF. CDR3 bases: TGTGCCAGTGCTGACTCACACTCCTACAATGAGCAGTTCTTC.

The chain has TRBV5-1 and TRBJ2-7; D unclear. The germline V and J ends were trimmed by 4 bases and 7 bases, with 12 bases remaining between them. CDR3 size: 12 residues. Germline V gives CDR1 SGHRS, CDR2 YFSETQ. The CDR3 is CASSAPATEQYF. CDR3 DNA sequence: TGCGCCAGCAGCGCCCCCGCGACTGAGCAGTACTTC.

The chain joins TRBV29-1 to TRBJ2-2, with 10 bases matching TRBD1. The CDR3 covers 15 residues. The junction had 4 bases not matched to a gene; V was cut back by 1 base and J by 5 bases. CDR1 and CDR2 from the germline V gene are SQVTM and ANQGSEA. CDR3 loop: CSVEGGDRGTGELFF. The CDR3 DNA is TGCAGCGTTGAAGGAGGGGACAGGGGTACCGGGGAGCTGTTTTTT.

The CDR3 bases are TGTGCCAGTAGTACCGGCGGCCTAGGTGGAAACACCATATATTTT. It yields the protein CASSTGGLGGNTIYF. The V call is TRBV19, the J call TRBJ1-3, with D unresolved. CDR1 LNHDA and CDR2 SQIVND come from the germline V gene (reference sequence). V lost 4 bases to trimming and J lost 3 bases, with 13 bases between them. This CDR3 comprises 15 residues.

Concerning this clone: A read error may produce the germline difference seen at one junction end. The chain is built from TRBV7-7 and TRBJ2-1; possible D gene TRBD2, 6 bases. CDR1 is SSHAT, CDR2 FNYEAQ, per germline (reference sequence). The CDR3 loop spans 13 amino acids. CDR3 in amino acids: CASSWDFTNEQFF. The CDR3 DNA reads as TGTGCTAGCAGCTGGGACTTCACAAATGAGCAGTTCTTC.

The chain is built from TRBV29-1 and TRBJ1-5; the D gene is possibly TRBD1 (6 bases). V gave up 6 bases and J gave up 0 bases, with 9 bases separating them. Germline lookup yields CDR1 SQVTM and CDR2 ANQGSEA. CDR3 length: 13 amino acids. CDR3 DNA sequence: TGCAGCGTCTGGACAGATAGCAATCAGCCCCAGCATTTT. Residues: CSVWTDSNQPQHF.

The chain recombines TRBV5-1 with TRBJ2-1; 11 positions agree with TRBD2. CDR3 size: 15 residues. Germline trimming cut 2 bases from V and 6 bases from J; bases unmatched to any gene: 4. Looked up from germline, CDR1 is SGHRS and CDR2 is YFSETQ. The CDR3 nucleotides read TGCGCCAGCAGCTTAACTAGCGGGAGTCCCAATGAGCAGTTCTTC. Translated, it gives CASSLTSGSPNEQFF.

V and J are TRBV19 and TRBJ2-5; D may be TRBD1 (6 bases). The CDR3 contains 13 residues. Trimming left V 3 bases short and J 5 bases short, with 10 bases between. The V gene's germline CDR1 is LNHDA and CDR2 SQIVND (reference sequence). The CDR3 loop reads CASSITGYETQYF. CDR3 DNA sequence: TGTGCCAGTAGTATCACAGGGTACGAGACCCAGTACTTC.

CDR3 nucleotides: TGTGCCAGCAGCTTAGCGCGGACAACTGGAAACACCATATATTTT. Translating gives CASSLARTTGNTIYF. The genes are TRBV7-4 and TRBJ1-3; D perhaps matches TRBD1 (5 bases). Trimming pared 0 bases from V and 2 bases from J, leaving 8 bases between. Germline V CDR1 and CDR2: SGHVT, SQSDAQ. This CDR3 is built from 15 residues.

The gene calls are TRBV6-1 and TRBJ2-2; D may be TRBD2 (6 bases). Germline V gives CDR1 MNHNS, CDR2 SASEGT. Trimming took 8 bases from V and 3 from J, leaving 13 bases between them. This CDR3 is 14 amino acids long. The CDR3 DNA reads as TGTGCCAGCGGGGGACTGAAGCACACCGGGGAGCTGTTTTTT. Protein sequence: CASGGLKHTGELFF.

The gene calls are TRBV5-1 and TRBJ2-5; 12 positions match TRBD2. The V gene's germline CDR1 is SGHRS and CDR2 YFSETQ. The CDR3 spans 15 residues. V was pared by 1 base and J by 5 bases, with 3 bases of the junction left unmatched. The CDR3 here is CASSLTGLAGETQYF. DNA for the CDR3: TGCGCCAGCAGCTTGACAGGACTAGCGGGGGAGACCCAGTACTTC.